The source of this T cell receptor beta chain is a study of control samples from healthy donors and cancer patients. Sequenced by immunoSEQ multiplex PCR; TCRdb stores in-frame clones only, minus some. The table shows tens of thousands of clones, with 79% occurring only once. Germline loops: CDR1 LGHNT, CDR2 FRNRAP. This CDR3 region has 17 residues. V lost 0 bases to trimming and J lost 3 bases; unmatched junction nucleotides: 8. The sequenced sample was PBMCs. V and J are TRBV12-5 and TRBJ1-5, with 7 bases lining up with TRBD1. The sequence was collected from a man aged 55 to 70 with head and neck cancer. The CDR3 DNA reads as TGTGCTAGTGGTTTGGTAAAGTACGGGACAGCCAATCAGCCCCAGCATTTT. Protein sequence: CASGLVKYGTANQPQHF.